This is a list of T cell receptor beta chains from one sample in a study of blood T cell repertoires in COVID-19. Only in-frame clones appear in the TCRdb table, and some are missing; sequencing was by immunoSEQ multiplex PCR. This table has over 85,000 clones, 70% to 80% appearing once. The sequenced material came from peripheral blood. The receptors were sampled from a human donor in a cohort sampled during active COVID-19. Both conserved end residues are part of each CDR3. A D gene is named only where the DNA matches it firmly. Part of the rows lack a size; the others show once, few, many or a class for expanded clones.

v_call	j_call	clone_size	d_call	cdr3_aa	cdr3_nt
TRBV5-1	TRBJ2-1	-	-	CASSLDRVYNEQFF	TGCGCCAGCAGCCTTGACAGAGTCTACAATGAGCAGTTCTTC
TRBV7-9	TRBJ1-1	few	TRBD1	CASSLGQGGLTEAFF	TGTGCCAGCAGCCTTGGACAGGGTGGTCTCACTGAAGCTTTCTTT
TRBV19	TRBJ2-1	-	TRBD2	CASSSWTSGLYNEQFF	TGTGCCAGTAGTTCGTGGACTAGCGGACTTTACAATGAGCAGTTCTTC
TRBV5-4	TRBJ2-7	few	-	CASSLVPSAHEQYF	TGTGCCAGCAGCTTGGTCCCTAGCGCCCACGAGCAGTACTTC
TRBV6-5	TRBJ2-7	-	-	CASSSDGTYEQYF	TGTGCCAGCAGTTCCGACGGGACCTACGAGCAGTACTTC
TRBV19	TRBJ2-2	few	TRBD2	CASSTSGEVTGELFF	TGTGCCAGTAGTACGAGCGGGGAAGTGACCGGGGAGCTGTTTTTT
TRBV7-3	TRBJ2-3	once	-	CASSLMASTDTQYF	TGTGCCAGCAGCTTAATGGCCAGTACAGATACGCAGTATTTT
TRBV14	TRBJ2-5	-	TRBD1	CASSHLDRGVQETQYF	TGTGCCAGCAGCCACCTGGACAGGGGTGTCCAAGAGACCCAGTACTTC
TRBV2	TRBJ1-5	-	TRBD1	CASSSFGQGTGQPQHF	TGTGCCAGCAGTTCCTTTGGACAGGGGACCGGTCAGCCCCAGCATTTT
TRBV7-9	TRBJ2-1	-	TRBD2	CASSSAVGGNSYNEQFF	TGTGCCAGCAGCTCCGCTGTGGGAGGGAACTCCTACAATGAGCAGTTCTTC
TRBV18	TRBJ2-5	-	-	CASSPNKPGPRDQETQYF	TGTGCCAGCTCACCAAATAAACCGGGCCCCAGGGACCAAGAGACCCAGTACTTC
TRBV28	TRBJ2-5	-	-	CASTPTVFQETQYF	TGTGCCAGCACCCCGACAGTCTTCCAAGAGACCCAGTACTTC
TRBV5-1	TRBJ1-2	-	TRBD1	CASSQGQGFSYGYTF	TGCGCCAGCAGCCAGGGACAGGGGTTTAGCTATGGCTACACCTTC
TRBV5-5	TRBJ1-5	-	-	CASSSTGLHNQPQHF	TGTGCCAGCAGCTCTACAGGTTTGCACAATCAGCCCCAGCATTTT
TRBV20-1	TRBJ2-3	-	-	CSASSGQSWYTQYF	TGCAGTGCTAGTAGTGGACAGTCCTGGTATACGCAGTATTTT
TRBV9	TRBJ2-7	few	TRBD2	CASSEGTSGESSYEQYF	TGTGCCAGCAGCGAGGGGACTAGCGGAGAGAGCTCCTACGAGCAGTACTTC
TRBV28	TRBJ2-7	-	TRBD2	CASTPDWGGYEQYF	TGTGCCAGCACCCCCGATTGGGGGGGGTACGAGCAGTACTTC
TRBV18	TRBJ1-2	-	TRBD1	CASSPIDRGGYGYTF	TGTGCCAGCTCACCCATCGACAGGGGTGGCTATGGCTACACCTTC
TRBV18	TRBJ2-7	-	-	CASSPRQGTYEQYF	TGTGCCAGCTCACCACGGCAGGGTACCTACGAGCAGTACTTC
TRBV3-1/TRBV3-2	TRBJ2-1	-	TRBD1	CASSQPSGQASNEQFF	TGTGCCAGCAGCCAGCCCTCGGGACAGGCCTCCAATGAGCAGTTCTTC
TRBV29-1	TRBJ1-1	-	-	CSVEVQGNTEAFF	TGCAGCGTTGAAGTACAGGGAAACACTGAAGCTTTCTTT
TRBV5-1	TRBJ1-6	-	-	CASSLGQLNSPLHF	TGCGCCAGCAGCTTGGGACAACTTAATTCACCCCTCCACTTT
TRBV3-1/TRBV3-2	TRBJ1-2	few	-	CASSLQGDGYTF	TGTGCCAGCAGCCTACAGGGAGATGGCTACACCTTC
TRBV3-1/TRBV3-2	TRBJ2-1	-	TRBD2	CASSQGTSEGNEQFF	TGTGCCAGCAGCCAGGGGACTAGCGAGGGCAATGAGCAGTTCTTC
TRBV19	TRBJ1-6	many	-	CASGRGSANSPLHF	TGTGCCAGTGGGAGAGGGTCTGCTAATTCACCCCTCCACTTT
TRBV19	TRBJ2-6	-	TRBD1	CASRLTGVPSGANVLTF	TGTGCCAGTAGGCTAACAGGGGTTCCCTCTGGGGCCAACGTCCTGACTTTC
TRBV20-1	TRBJ2-5	-	TRBD2	CSASSGSGRETQYF	TGCAGTGCTAGTAGCGGGAGCGGACGAGAGACCCAGTACTTC
TRBV18	TRBJ2-7	-	-	CASSPRTPSSYEQYF	TGTGCCAGCTCACCGCGGACTCCCAGCTCCTACGAGCAGTACTTC
TRBV7-3	TRBJ1-3	-	TRBD1	CASSQGASSGNTIYF	TGTGCCAGCAGCCAGGGGGCCAGCTCTGGAAACACCATATATTTT
TRBV4-3	TRBJ2-1	few	-	CASSQDRRQSYNEQFF	TGCGCCAGCAGCCAAGATCGGAGACAGTCCTACAATGAGCAGTTCTTC
TRBV2	TRBJ2-5	-	-	CASSAGQETQYF	TGTGCCAGCAGTGCGGGTCAGGAGACCCAGTACTTC
TRBV4-3	TRBJ1-2	few	-	CASSPLKGGEDGYTF	TGCGCCAGCAGCCCCCTGAAAGGGGGAGAGGATGGCTACACCTTC
TRBV25-1	TRBJ1-5	-	-	CASSEYQAGQPQHF	TGTGCCAGCAGTGAATATCAGGCAGGACAGCCCCAGCATTTT
TRBV28	TRBJ1-4	-	-	CASSFNQGDEKLFF	TGTGCCAGCAGTTTTAATCAGGGTGACGAAAAACTGTTTTTT
TRBV24-1	TRBJ2-1	-	-	CATRRSSGDNEQFF	TGTGCCACCCGCCGGTCGAGCGGAGACAATGAGCAGTTCTTC
TRBV6-1	TRBJ1-4	few	-	CASSEGGRRNEKLFF	TGTGCCAGCAGTGAAGGGGGCAGACGTAATGAAAAACTGTTTTTT
TRBV5-4	TRBJ2-1	-	TRBD1	CASRVDRGASNEQFF	TGTGCCAGCAGGGTCGACAGGGGGGCTTCTAATGAGCAGTTCTTC
TRBV19	TRBJ1-1	-	-	CASSIIGGVNTEAFF	TGTGCCAGTAGCATCATCGGGGGGGTGAACACTGAAGCTTTCTTT
TRBV19	TRBJ2-3	-	TRBD1	CASSTGQGSQYF	TGTGCCAGTAGTACCGGACAGGGCTCGCAGTATTTT
TRBV4-2	TRBJ2-2	-	TRBD1	CASTQGAGGELFF	TGTGCCAGCACACAGGGGGCCGGCGGGGAGCTGTTTTTT
TRBV27	TRBJ1-2	-	TRBD1	CASRGTGRDYGYTF	TGTGCCAGCAGAGGGACAGGAAGGGACTATGGCTACACCTTC
TRBV15	TRBJ2-1	-	TRBD1	CATSRDGQGVYNEQFF	TGTGCCACCAGCAGAGATGGTCAGGGGGTCTACAATGAGCAGTTCTTC
TRBV14	TRBJ2-3	-	-	CATSRGAPTDTQYF	TGTGCCACCAGTCGTGGGGCCCCCACAGATACGCAGTATTTT
TRBV4-1	TRBJ2-3	-	TRBD2	CASSRAGLAGGTDTQYF	TGCGCCAGCAGCCGAGCCGGACTAGCGGGCGGCACAGATACGCAGTATTTT
TRBV2	TRBJ2-6	-	-	CASSEALLGANVLTF	TGTGCCAGCAGTGAAGCCCTGTTGGGGGCCAACGTCCTGACTTTC
TRBV12-3/TRBV12-4	TRBJ2-2	-	-	CASRYMNTGELFF	TGTGCCAGCAGATACATGAACACCGGGGAGCTGTTTTTT
TRBV10-3	TRBJ1-2	-	-	CAISESWTDGYTF	TGTGCCATCAGTGAGTCGTGGACAGATGGCTACACCTTC
TRBV6-5	TRBJ2-5	-	-	CASTPPGQETQYF	TGTGCCAGCACACCACCCGGCCAAGAGACCCAGTACTTC
TRBV3-1/TRBV3-2	TRBJ2-2	-	TRBD1	CASSQGPDRAGSGELFF	TGTGCCAGCAGCCAAGGGCCCGACAGGGCAGGTAGCGGGGAGCTGTTTTTT